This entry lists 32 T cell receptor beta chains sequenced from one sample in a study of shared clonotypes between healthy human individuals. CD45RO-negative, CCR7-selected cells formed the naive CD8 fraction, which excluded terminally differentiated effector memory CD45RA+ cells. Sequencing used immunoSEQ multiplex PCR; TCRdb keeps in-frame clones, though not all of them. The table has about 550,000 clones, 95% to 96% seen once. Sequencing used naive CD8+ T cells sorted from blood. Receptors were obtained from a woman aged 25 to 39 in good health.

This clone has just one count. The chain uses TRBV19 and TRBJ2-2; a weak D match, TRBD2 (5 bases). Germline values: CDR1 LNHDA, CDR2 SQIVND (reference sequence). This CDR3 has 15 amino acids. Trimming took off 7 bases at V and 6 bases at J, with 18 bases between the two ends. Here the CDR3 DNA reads TGTGCCAGTAACCCAGGACTCCTTATCCCCGGGGAGCTGTTTTTT. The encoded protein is CASNPGLLIPGELFF. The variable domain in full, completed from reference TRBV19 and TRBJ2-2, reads DGGITQSPKYLFRKEGQNVTLSCEQNLNHDAMYWYRQDPGQGLRLIYYSQIVNDFQKGDIAEGYSVSREKKESFPLTVTSAQKNPTAFYLCASNPGLLIPGELFFGEGSRLTVL.

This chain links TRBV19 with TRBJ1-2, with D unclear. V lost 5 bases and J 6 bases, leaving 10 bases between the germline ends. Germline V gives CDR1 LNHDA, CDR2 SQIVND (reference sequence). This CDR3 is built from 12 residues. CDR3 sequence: CASSPPGHGYTF. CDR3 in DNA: TGTGCCAGTAGTCCGCCCGGACATGGCTACACCTTC.

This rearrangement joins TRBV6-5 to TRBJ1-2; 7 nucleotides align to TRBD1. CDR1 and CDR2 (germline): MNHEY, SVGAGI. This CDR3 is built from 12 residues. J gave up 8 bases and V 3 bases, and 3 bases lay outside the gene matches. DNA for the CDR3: TGTGCCAGCAGTTATCAGGGGGAAGGCTACACCTTC. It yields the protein CASSYQGEGYTF.

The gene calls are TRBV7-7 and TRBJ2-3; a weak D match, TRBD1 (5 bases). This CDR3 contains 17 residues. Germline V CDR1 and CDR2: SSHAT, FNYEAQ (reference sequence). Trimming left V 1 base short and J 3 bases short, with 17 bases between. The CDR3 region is CASSLGPRGAGTDTQYF. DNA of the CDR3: TGTGCCAGCAGCTTAGGGCCTCGTGGGGCCGGTACAGATACGCAGTATTTT.

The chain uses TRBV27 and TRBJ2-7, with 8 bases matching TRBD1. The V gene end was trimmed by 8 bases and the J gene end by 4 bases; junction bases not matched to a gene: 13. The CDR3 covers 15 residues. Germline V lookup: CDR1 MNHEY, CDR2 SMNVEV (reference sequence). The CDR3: CASGLDRGPPYEQYF. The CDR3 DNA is TGTGCCAGCGGCCTCGACAGGGGTCCCCCTTACGAGCAGTACTTC.

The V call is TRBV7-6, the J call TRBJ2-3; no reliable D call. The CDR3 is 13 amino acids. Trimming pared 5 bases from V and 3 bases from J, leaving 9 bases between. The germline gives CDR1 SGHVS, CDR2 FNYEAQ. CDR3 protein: CASSPMGTDTQYF. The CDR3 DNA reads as TGTGCCAGCAGCCCGATGGGAACAGATACGCAGTATTTT.

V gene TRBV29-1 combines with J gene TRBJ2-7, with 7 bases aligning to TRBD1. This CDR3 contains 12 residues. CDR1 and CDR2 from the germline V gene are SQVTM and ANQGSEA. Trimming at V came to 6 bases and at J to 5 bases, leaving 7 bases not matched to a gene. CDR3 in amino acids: CSVWTGRNEQYF. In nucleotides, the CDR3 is TGCAGCGTATGGACAGGCCGGAACGAGCAGTACTTC.

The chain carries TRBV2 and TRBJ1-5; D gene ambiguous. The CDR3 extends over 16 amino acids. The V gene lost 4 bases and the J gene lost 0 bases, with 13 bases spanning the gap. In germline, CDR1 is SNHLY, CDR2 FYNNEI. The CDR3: CASSGSAEYSNQPQHF. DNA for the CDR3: TGTGCCAGCAGTGGTTCGGCAGAGTATAGCAATCAGCCCCAGCATTTT.

The CDR3 region has the DNA TGTGCCAGCAGCCCGAGGGACTACAACAATGAGCAGTTCTTC. It translates to CASSPRDYNNEQFF. The chain carries TRBV4-2 and TRBJ2-1, with 7 bases matching TRBD2. V lost 4 bases, J lost 5 bases, and 5 bases stayed unmatched. This CDR3 contains 14 residues. Germline lookup yields CDR1 LGHNA and CDR2 YNFKEQ.

Here the CDR3 reads CASSLAIAGVTEAFF. CDR3 in DNA: TGTGCCAGCAGCTTAGCGATAGCAGGGGTGACTGAAGCTTTCTTT. This rearrangement joins TRBV7-8 to TRBJ1-1; perhaps TRBD1 as D (6 bases). Between the trimmed V and J ends, which lost 0 bases and 5 bases, there was a span of 13 bases. The V gene's germline CDR1 is SGHVS and CDR2 FQNEAQ. The length of the CDR3 is 15 residues.

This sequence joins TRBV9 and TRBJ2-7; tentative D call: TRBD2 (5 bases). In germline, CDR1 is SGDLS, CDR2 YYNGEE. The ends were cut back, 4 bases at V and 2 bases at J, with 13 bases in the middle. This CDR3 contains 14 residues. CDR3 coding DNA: TGTGCCAGCAGCCCCAAGGACTCCCCCTACGAGCAGTACTTC. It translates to CASSPKDSPYEQYF. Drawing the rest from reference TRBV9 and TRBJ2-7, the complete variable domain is DSGVTQTPKHLITATGQRVTLRCSPRSGDLSVYWYQQSLDQGLQFLIQYYNGEERAKGNILERFSAQQFPDLHSELNLSSLELGDSALYFCASSPKDSPYEQYFGPGTRLTVT.

CDR3 in DNA: TGTGCCAGTAGTGTGGGGACAGGTCGGATGGACATTCAGTACTTC. Amino acid sequence: CASSVGTGRMDIQYF. The V gene is TRBV19, the J gene TRBJ2-4, with 8 bases lining up with TRBD1. Germline V gene sequence: CDR1 LNHDA, CDR2 SQIVND (reference sequence). The CDR3 length is 15 residues. Trimming at V came to 5 bases and at J to 8 bases, leaving 11 bases not matched to a gene.

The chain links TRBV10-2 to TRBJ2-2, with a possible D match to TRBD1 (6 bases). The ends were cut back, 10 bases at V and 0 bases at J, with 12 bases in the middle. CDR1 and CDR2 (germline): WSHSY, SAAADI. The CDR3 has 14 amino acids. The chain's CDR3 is CAIRQDPNTGELFF. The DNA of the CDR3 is TGCGCCATCAGACAGGACCCGAACACCGGGGAGCTGTTTTTT.

CDR3 DNA sequence: TGTGCCAGCACCCCGGACATGACGAATGAAAAACTGTTTTTT. Encoded protein: CASTPDMTNEKLFF. The chain recombines TRBV28 with TRBJ1-4, with a tentative D call TRBD1 (5 bases). The V gene's germline CDR1 is MDHEN and CDR2 SYDVKM. This CDR3 is built from 14 residues. V lost 7 bases to trimming and J lost 5 bases, with 14 bases between them.

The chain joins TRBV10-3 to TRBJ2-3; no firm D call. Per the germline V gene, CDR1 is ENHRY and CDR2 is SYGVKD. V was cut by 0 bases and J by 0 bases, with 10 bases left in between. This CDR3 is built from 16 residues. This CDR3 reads CAISESIAASTDTQYF. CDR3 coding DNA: TGTGCCATCAGTGAGTCGATTGCGGCTAGCACAGATACGCAGTATTTT.

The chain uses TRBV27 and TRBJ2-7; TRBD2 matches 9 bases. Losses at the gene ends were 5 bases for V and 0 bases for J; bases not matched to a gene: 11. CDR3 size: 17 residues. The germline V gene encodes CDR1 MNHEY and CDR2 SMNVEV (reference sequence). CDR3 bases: TGTGCCAGCAGTAGTGGACTAGCGCGCGTAAGCTCCTACGAGCAGTACTTC. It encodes CASSSGLARVSSYEQYF.

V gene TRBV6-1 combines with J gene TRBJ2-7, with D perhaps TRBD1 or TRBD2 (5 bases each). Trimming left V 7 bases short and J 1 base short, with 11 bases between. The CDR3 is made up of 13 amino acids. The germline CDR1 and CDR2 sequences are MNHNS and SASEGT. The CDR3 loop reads CASMGRGSYEQYF. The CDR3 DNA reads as TGTGCCAGCATGGGACGGGGATCCTACGAGCAGTACTTC.

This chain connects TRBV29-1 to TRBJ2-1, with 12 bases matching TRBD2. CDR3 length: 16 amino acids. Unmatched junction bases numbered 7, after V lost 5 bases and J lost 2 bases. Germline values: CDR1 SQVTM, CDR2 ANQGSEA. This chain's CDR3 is CSVILLAGGTYNEQFF. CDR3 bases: TGCAGCGTTATCTTACTAGCGGGAGGAACCTACAATGAGCAGTTCTTC.

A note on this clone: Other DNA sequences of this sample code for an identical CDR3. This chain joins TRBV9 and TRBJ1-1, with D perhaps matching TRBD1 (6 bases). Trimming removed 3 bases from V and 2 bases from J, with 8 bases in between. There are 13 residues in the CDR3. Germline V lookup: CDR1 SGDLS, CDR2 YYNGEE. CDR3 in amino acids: CASSEGGNTEAFF. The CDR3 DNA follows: TGTGCCAGCAGCGAAGGGGGTAACACTGAAGCTTTCTTT.

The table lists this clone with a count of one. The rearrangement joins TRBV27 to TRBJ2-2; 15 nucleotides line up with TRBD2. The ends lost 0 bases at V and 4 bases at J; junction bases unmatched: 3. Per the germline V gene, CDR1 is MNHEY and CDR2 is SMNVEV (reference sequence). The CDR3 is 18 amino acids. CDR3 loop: CASSLSSGLAGGTGELFF. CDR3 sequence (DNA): TGTGCCAGCAGTTTATCATCGGGACTAGCGGGAGGCACCGGGGAGCTGTTTTTT.

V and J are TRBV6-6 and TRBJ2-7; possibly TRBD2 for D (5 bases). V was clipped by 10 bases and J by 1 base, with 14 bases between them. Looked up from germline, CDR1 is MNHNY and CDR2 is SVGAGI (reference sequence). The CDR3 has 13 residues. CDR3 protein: CAIGPGESYEQYF. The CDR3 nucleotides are TGTGCCATCGGACCCGGGGAGTCCTACGAGCAGTACTTC.

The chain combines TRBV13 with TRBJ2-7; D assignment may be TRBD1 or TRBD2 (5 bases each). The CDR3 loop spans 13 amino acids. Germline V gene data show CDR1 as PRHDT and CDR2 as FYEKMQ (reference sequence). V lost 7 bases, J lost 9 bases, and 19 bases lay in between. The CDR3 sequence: CASTQQARGGQYF. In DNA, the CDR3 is TGTGCCAGCACACAACAAGCACGGGGCGGGCAGTACTTC.

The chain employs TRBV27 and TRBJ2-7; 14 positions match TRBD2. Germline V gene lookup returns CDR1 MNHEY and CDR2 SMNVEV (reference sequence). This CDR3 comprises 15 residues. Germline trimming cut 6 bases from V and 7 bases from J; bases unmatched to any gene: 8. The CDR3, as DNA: TGTGCCAGCAGCCCGGGACTAGCGGGAGTAGGAGAGCAGTACTTC. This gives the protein CASSPGLAGVGEQYF.

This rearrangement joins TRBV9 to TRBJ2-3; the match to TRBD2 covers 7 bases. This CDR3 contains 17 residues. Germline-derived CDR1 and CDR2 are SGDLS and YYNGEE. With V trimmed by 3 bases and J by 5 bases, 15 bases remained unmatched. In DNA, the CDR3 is TGTGCCAGCAGCGCGGAAACGACTAGCCCTCGAGGAGATACGCAGTATTTT. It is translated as CASSAETTSPRGDTQYF.

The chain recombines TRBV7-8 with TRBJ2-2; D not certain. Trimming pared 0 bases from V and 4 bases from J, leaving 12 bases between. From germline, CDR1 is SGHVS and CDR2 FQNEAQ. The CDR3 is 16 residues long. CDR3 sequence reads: CASSLAFVSLTGELFF. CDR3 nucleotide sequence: TGTGCCAGCAGCTTAGCGTTCGTATCACTCACCGGGGAGCTGTTTTTT.

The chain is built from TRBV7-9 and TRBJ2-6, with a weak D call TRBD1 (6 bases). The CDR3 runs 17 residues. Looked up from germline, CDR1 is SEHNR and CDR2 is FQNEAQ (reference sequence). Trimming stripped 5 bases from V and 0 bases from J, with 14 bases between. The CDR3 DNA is TGTGCCAGCAGCACGGACAGCCTACACTCTGGGGCCAACGTCCTGACTTTC. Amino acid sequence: CASSTDSLHSGANVLTF.

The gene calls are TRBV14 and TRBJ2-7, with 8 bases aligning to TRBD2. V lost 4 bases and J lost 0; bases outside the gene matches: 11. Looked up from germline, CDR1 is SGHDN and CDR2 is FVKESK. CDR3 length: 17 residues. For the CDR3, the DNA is TGTGCCAGCAGCCGAATGGGACTAGACGAATTCTCCTACGAGCAGTACTTC. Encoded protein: CASSRMGLDEFSYEQYF.

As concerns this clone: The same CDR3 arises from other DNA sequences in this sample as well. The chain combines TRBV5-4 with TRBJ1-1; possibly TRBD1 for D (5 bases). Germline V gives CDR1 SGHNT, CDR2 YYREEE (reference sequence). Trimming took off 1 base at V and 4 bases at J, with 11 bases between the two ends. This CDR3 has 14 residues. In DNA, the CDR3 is TGTGCCAGCAGCTTGAGCGGTGGGGGCACTGAAGCTTTCTTT. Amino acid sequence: CASSLSGGGTEAFF.

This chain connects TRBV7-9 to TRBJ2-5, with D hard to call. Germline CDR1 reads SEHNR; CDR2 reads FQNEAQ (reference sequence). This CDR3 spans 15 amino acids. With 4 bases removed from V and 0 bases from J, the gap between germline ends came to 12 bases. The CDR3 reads CASSSAYTDQETQYF. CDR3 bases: TGTGCCAGCAGCTCCGCCTACACAGACCAAGAGACCCAGTACTTC. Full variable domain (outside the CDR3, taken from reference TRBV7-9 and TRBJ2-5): DTGVSQNPRHKITKRGQNVTFRCDPISEHNRLYWYRQTLGQGPEFLTYFQNEAQLEKSRLLSDRFSAERPKGSFSTLEIQRTEQGDSAMYLCASSSAYTDQETQYFGPGTRLLVL.

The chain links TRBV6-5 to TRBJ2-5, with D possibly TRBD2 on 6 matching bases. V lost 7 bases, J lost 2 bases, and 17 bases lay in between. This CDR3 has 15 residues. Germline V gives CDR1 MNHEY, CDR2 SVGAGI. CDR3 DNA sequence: TGTGCCAGCATTGGGTCTAGCGAGGGGCAAGAGACCCAGTACTTC. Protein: CASIGSSEGQETQYF.

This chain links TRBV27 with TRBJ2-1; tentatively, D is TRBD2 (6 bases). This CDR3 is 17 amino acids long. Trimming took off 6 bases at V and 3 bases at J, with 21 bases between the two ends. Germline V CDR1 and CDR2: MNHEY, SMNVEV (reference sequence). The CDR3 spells CASSPEGWAGLYNEQFF. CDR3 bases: TGTGCCAGCAGCCCAGAAGGGTGGGCGGGACTCTACAATGAGCAGTTCTTC.

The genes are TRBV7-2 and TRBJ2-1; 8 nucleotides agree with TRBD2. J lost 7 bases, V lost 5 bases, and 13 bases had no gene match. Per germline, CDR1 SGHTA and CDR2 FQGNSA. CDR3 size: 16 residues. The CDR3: CASSTPWTGGRNEQFF. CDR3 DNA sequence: TGTGCCAGCAGCACCCCATGGACGGGGGGGAGAAATGAGCAGTTCTTC. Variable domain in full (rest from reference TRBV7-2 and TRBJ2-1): GAGVSQSPSNKVTEKGKDVELRCDPISGHTALYWYRQSLGQGLEFLIYFQGNSAPDKSGLPSDRFSAERTGGSVSTLTIQRTQQEDSAVYLCASSTPWTGGRNEQFFGPGTRLTVL.